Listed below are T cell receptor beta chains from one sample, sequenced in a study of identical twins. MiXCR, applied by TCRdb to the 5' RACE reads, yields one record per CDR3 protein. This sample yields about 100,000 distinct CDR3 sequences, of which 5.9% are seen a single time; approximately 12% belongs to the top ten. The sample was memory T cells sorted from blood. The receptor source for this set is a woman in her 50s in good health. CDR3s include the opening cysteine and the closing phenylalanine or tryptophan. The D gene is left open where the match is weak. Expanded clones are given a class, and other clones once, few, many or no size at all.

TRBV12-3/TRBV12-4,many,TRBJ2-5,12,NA,CASISGGGTQYF,TGTGCCAGCATCTCCGGCGGAGGGACCCAGTACTTC
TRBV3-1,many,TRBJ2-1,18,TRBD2,CASSRPAGLAGTYNEQFF,TGTGCCAGCAGTCGCCCGGCCGGACTAGCGGGTACCTACAATGAGCAGTTCTTC
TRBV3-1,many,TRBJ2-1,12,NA,CASSPIGNEQFF,TGTGCCAGCAGCCCCATAGGCAATGAGCAGTTCTTC
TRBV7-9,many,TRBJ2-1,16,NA,CASSLKQGRVNNEQFF,TGTGCCAGCAGCCTGAAACAGGGACGGGTTAACAATGAGCAGTTCTTC
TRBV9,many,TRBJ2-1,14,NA,CASSVATPGIEQFF,TGTGCCAGCAGCGTAGCTACCCCGGGGATTGAGCAGTTCTTC
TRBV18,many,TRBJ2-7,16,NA,CASSTGNGLGGYEQYF,TGTGCCAGCTCAACGGGAAATGGTTTGGGCGGCTACGAGCAGTACTTC
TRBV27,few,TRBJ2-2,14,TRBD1,CASSVRGQSGELFF,TGTGCCAGCAGTGTCAGGGGGCAGAGCGGGGAGCTGTTTTTT
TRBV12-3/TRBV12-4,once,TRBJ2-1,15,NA,CASSRWGSGVNEQFF,TGTGCCAGCAGCCGTTGGGGGAGTGGTGTGAATGAGCAGTTCTTC
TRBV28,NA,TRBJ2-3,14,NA,CASSFTGTRSTQYF,TGTGCCAGCAGTTTCACGGGCACGCGATCTACGCAGTATTTT
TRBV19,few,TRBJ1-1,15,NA,CASRLGGGVNTEAFF,TGTGCCAGTAGACTGGGGGGAGGGGTGAACACTGAAGCTTTCTTT
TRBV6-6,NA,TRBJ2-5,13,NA,CASSYLGQETQYF,TGTGCCAGCAGTTACTTAGGGCAAGAGACCCAGTACTTC
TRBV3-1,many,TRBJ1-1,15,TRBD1,CASSSRTGTNTEAFF,TGTGCCAGCAGCTCGCGGACAGGTACGAACACTGAAGCTTTCTTT
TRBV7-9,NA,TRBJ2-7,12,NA,CASSPGALEQYF,TGTGCCAGCAGCCCCGGAGCCCTCGAGCAGTACTTC
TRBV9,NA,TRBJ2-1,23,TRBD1,CASSVGRNHRLGQGETSYNEQFF,TGTGCCAGCAGCGTAGGCCGCAACCATCGTTTGGGACAGGGGGAAACCTCCTACAATGAGCAGTTCTTC
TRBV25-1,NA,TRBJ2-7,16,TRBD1,CASSDRGSFSSYEQYF,TGTGCCAGCTCGGACAGGGGTTCTTTCTCTTCTTACGAGCAGTACTTC
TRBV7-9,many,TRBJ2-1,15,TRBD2,CASSLRAGAYNEQFF,TGTGCCAGCAGCTTAAGAGCGGGAGCCTACAATGAGCAGTTCTTC
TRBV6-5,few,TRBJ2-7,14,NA,CASSYSRELGEQYF,TGTGCCAGCAGTTACTCCAGGGAGCTTGGGGAGCAGTACTTC
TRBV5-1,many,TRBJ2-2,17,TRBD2,CASSRMTSGSSAGELFF,TGCGCCAGCAGCCGTATGACTAGCGGGAGTAGCGCCGGGGAGCTGTTTTTT
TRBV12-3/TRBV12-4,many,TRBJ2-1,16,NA,CASSLNAGRYYNEQFF,TGTGCCAGCAGTTTAAATGCGGGACGCTATTACAATGAGCAGTTCTTC
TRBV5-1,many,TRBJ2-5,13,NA,CASSSGQIETQYF,TGCGCCAGCAGCTCTGGGCAGATAGAGACCCAGTACTTC
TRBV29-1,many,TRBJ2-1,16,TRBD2,CSVGNVRLAGLDEQFF,TGCAGCGTTGGGAACGTGCGACTAGCGGGATTAGATGAGCAGTTCTTC
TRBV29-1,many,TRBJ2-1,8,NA,CSSSLGFF,TGCAGCTCATCCCTGGGGTTCTTC
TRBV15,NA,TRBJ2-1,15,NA,CATSRDFGSYNEQFF,TGTGCCACCAGCAGAGATTTTGGGTCCTACAATGAGCAGTTCTTC
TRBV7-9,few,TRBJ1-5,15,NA,CASSSPGSSNQPQHF,TGTGCCAGCAGCTCACCGGGGTCTAGCAATCAGCCCCAGCATTTT
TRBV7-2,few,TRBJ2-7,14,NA,CASSHKEGPYEQYF,TGTGCCAGCAGTCACAAGGAGGGGCCCTACGAGCAGTACTTC
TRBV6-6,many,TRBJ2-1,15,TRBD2,CASSRTSASYNEQFF,TGTGCCAGCAGCCGTACTAGCGCTTCCTACAATGAGCAGTTCTTC
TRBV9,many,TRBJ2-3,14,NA,CASSVSPGTDTQYF,TGTGCCAGCAGCGTATCCCCGGGGACAGATACGCAGTATTTT
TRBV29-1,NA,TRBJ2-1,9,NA,CSVDREQFF,TGCAGCGTTGATCGGGAGCAGTTCTTC
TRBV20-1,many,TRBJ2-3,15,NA,CSARVGSTSTDTQYF,TGCAGTGCTAGAGTCGGCAGCACTAGCACAGATACGCAGTATTTT
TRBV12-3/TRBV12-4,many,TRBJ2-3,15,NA,CASSQVASSTDTQYF,TGTGCCAGCAGCCAGGTTGCCTCAAGCACAGATACGCAGTATTTT
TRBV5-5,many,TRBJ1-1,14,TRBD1,CASRGQVINTEAFF,TGTGCCAGCAGGGGACAGGTCATTAACACTGAAGCTTTCTTT
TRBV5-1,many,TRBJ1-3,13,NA,CASSGLAENTIYF,TGCGCCAGCAGCGGACTTGCTGAAAACACCATATATTTT
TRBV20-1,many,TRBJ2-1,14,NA,CSAIQTGSYNEQFF,TGCAGTGCTATTCAAACCGGCTCCTACAATGAGCAGTTCTTC
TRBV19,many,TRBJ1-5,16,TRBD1,CASSIGWTGGHQPQHF,TGTGCCAGTAGTATAGGATGGACAGGGGGACATCAGCCCCAGCATTTT
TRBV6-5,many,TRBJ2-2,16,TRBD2,CASSSSGRVTTGELFF,TGTGCCAGCAGTTCTAGCGGGAGGGTGACCACCGGGGAGCTGTTTTTT
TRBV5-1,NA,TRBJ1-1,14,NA,CASSLTGGYTEAFF,TGCGCCAGCAGCTTGACAGGAGGGTACACTGAAGCTTTCTTT
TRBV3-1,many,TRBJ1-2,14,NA,CASSQDRGPYGYTF,TGTGCCAGCAGCCAAGACAGGGGCCCCTATGGCTACACCTTC
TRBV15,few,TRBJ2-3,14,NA,CATSLQTVTDTQYF,TGTGCCACCAGCCTCCAAACCGTCACAGATACGCAGTATTTT
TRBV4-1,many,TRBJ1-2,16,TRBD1,CASSQSSGGQGYGYTF,TGCGCCAGCAGCCAAAGTTCAGGGGGACAAGGCTATGGCTACACCTTC
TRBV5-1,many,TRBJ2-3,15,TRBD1,CASSFNPGGSDTQYF,TGCGCCAGCAGCTTCAACCCAGGGGGTTCAGATACGCAGTATTTT
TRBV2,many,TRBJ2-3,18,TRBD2,CASNDSPGLAGATDTQYF,TGTGCCAGCAACGACTCTCCGGGACTAGCGGGAGCAACAGATACGCAGTATTTT
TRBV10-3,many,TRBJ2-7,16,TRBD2,CAILRRGHGREDEQYF,TGTGCCATCCTCCGGCGTGGACACGGCCGGGAGGACGAGCAGTACTTC
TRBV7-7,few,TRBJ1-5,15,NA,CASSWGESGNQPQHF,TGTGCTAGCAGCTGGGGTGAGTCGGGCAATCAGCCCCAGCATTTT
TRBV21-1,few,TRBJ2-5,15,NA,CASSNIAGSEETQYF,TGTGCCAGCAGCAACATAGCGGGCTCTGAAGAGACCCAGTACTTC
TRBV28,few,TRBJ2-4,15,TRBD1,CASSTQGTAKNIQYF,TGTGCCAGCAGCACACAGGGGACCGCCAAAAACATTCAGTACTTC
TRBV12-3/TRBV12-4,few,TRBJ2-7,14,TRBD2,CASTETSGGYEQYF,TGTGCCAGCACCGAAACTAGCGGAGGGTACGAGCAGTACTTC
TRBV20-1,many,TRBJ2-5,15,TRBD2,CSAPGLAALPETQYF,TGCAGTGCTCCCGGACTAGCGGCGCTACCCGAGACCCAGTACTTC
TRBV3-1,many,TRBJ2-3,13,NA,CASSLLGERTQYF,TGTGCCAGCAGCCTACTAGGGGAGCGTACGCAGTATTTT
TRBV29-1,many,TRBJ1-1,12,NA,CSVERGNTEAFF,TGCAGCGTTGAAAGGGGAAACACTGAAGCTTTCTTT
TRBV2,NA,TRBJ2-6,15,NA,CASRGDFSGANVLTF,TGTGCCAGCAGGGGGGACTTCTCTGGGGCCAACGTCCTGACTTTC
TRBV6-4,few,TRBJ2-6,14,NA,CASSVGTGANVLTF,TGTGCCAGCAGTGTAGGGACTGGGGCCAACGTCCTGACTTTC
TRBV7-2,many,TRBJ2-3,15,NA,CASSDQWGSTDTQYF,TGTGCCAGCAGCGATCAATGGGGAAGCACAGATACGCAGTATTTT
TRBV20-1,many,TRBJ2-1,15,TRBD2,CSARMAGGSYNEQFF,TGCAGTGCTAGAATGGCGGGAGGATCCTACAATGAGCAGTTCTTC
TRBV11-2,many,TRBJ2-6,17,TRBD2,CASRPLAGERGANVLTF,TGTGCCAGCAGACCACTAGCGGGGGAGCGTGGGGCCAACGTCCTGACTTTC
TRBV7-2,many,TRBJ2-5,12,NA,CASSRVGSTQYF,TGTGCCAGCAGCAGAGTTGGATCGACCCAGTACTTC
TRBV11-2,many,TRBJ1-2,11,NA,CASSFRDGYTF,TGTGCCAGCAGCTTTAGAGATGGCTACACCTTC